The entry that follows covers one TCR beta chain sequence. This clone has just one count. No cognate antigen has been identified for it. The input lacks base qualities; no much larger clone sits a single base away. The sample comes from a study of OX40 agonist ivuxolimab in advanced cancers. For the wider study: The costimulatory receptor OX40 (CD134) was targeted by ivuxolimab, a fully human IgG2 agonistic monoclonal antibody. Among the roughly 50 dose-escalation patients, about 19 had hepatocellular carcinoma, roughly 15 melanoma, 9 renal cell carcinoma and 9 head and neck cancer. The point of sequencing TCRbeta in the periphery was to test whether ivuxolimab changed TCR sequence diversity and drove clonal T-cell expansion. The paper reports the monotherapy dose-escalation portion (N of about 47 patients) of the phase I ivuxolimab trial. Partial responses occurred in three dose-escalation patients, of whom one had hepatocellular carcinoma and two had cutaneous melanoma. The dose-escalation cohort was 80% to 90% male with a mean age of approximately 60 years, ranging from 23 to 79. Patients were allowed to have had prior anti-PD-1, anti-PD-L1 or anti-CTLA-4 therapy, and approximately 40% of the dose-escalation patients had been treated with checkpoint inhibitors. Intravenous ivuxolimab was administered to patients every 2 weeks at six dose levels: 0.01, 0.1, 0.3, 1.5, 3 and 10 mg/kg. General findings and caveats noted by the study authors: Low levels of normalized T-cell clonal expansion were also seen in some patients who did not respond. In partial responders in the 0.1-3.0 mg/kg groups, normalized peripheral clonal expansion was found to be among the lowest, especially among CD8+ T cells. At doses of 0.1 to 3.0 mg/kg, clonal expansion of both CD4+ and CD8+ T cells in blood was seen between baseline and week 6. On average, CD8+ T cells showed more expanded clones than CD4+ T cells after ivuxolimab. Which antigens the clonally expanded peripheral T cells were specific for was not determined.

The trial excluded patients who had a history of autoimmune disease or were on systemic immunosuppression. In every dose cohort, peripheral blood was drawn for TCR sequencing at baseline, cycle 4 day 1, and cycle 7 day 1. Samples were obtained from an open-label, multicenter, first-in-human phase I dose-escalation trial of ivuxolimab. Adults with locally advanced or metastatic melanoma, renal cell carcinoma, hepatocellular carcinoma or head and neck squamous cell carcinoma were enrolled in the trial. Before TCR sequencing, CD4+ T cells and CD8+ T cells were sorted from peripheral blood as separate populations. Genomic DNA was isolated from the sorted cells so that the TCRbeta CDR3 region could be sequenced. TCRbeta CDR3 regions were sequenced using the immunoSEQ Assay. What TCRdb holds here is the immuneACCESS table cut down to in-frame rearrangements. Part of the clones is not present; checked against another copy, under half of the missing clones reflect an unresolved V gene, and the others are unexplained. Within this sample are 55,000 to 90,000 clones, with around 90% of them counted one time only. Approximately 2.1% of the sample belongs to the ten largest clones.

V loses 5 bases of germline sequence and J loses 3 bases, and the interval between the two ends is 11 bases. Reading the germline V gene gives CDR1 SNHLY and CDR2 FYNNEI. From the cysteine through the phenylalanine, the CDR3 covers 14 amino acids. The DNA shown is the 42-base CDR3, in frame from base 1. The material was CD4+ or CD8+ T cells sorted from blood, obtained in a trial of the OX40 agonist ivuxolimab. The chain was built from TRBV2 and TRBJ1-5; there is no confident call for the D gene. The origin of this receptor is an adult with an advanced solid tumor such as melanoma, head and neck, liver or kidney cancer. The nucleotide sequence is given as TGTGCCAGCAGTCCTAGATGGGACAATCAGCCCCAGCATTTT. Its protein reads: CASSPRWDNQPQHF.